The clone carrying this T cell receptor beta chain was found once. Antigen unknown. Looked up from germline, CDR1 is SGHNT and CDR2 is YENEEA. V was trimmed by 0 bases and J by 6 bases, leaving 7 bases between them. The CDR3 contains 13 residues. This PCR relied on a set of 60 Vbeta primers and 13 Jbeta primers. Libraries were prepared by immunoSEQ multiplex PCR; TCRdb keeps only in-frame clonotypes and omits some of them. The data hold around 120,000 clones, with about three quarters observed a single time. This specimen belongs to a study of cytomegalovirus exposure and HLA in healthy donors. Study conclusions and caveats: Later, an analysis showed that TCR beta chains associated with HLA were more clonally expanded than others that were equally common.

The sequence came from a young man in good health and CMV-seronegative. Source material: PBMCs. This rearrangement joins TRBV11-3 to TRBJ2-3, with a possible D match to TRBD1 (6 bases). The CDR3 region is CASSLDRGDTQYF. Here the CDR3 DNA reads TGTGCCAGCAGCTTAGATAGGGGGGATACGCAGTATTTT.